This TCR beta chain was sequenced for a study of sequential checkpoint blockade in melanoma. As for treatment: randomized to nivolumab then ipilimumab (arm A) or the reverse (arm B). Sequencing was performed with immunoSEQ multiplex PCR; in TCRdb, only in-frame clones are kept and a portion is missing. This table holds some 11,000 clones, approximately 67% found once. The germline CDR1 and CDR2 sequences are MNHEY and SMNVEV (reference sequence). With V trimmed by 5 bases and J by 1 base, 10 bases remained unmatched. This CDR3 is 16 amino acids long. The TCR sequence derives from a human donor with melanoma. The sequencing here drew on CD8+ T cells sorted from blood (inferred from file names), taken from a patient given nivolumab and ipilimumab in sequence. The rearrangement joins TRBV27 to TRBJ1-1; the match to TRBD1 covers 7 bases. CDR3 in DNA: TGTGCCAGCAGTCCAACGTACAGGGGCGGGAACACTGAAGCTTTCTTT. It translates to CASSPTYRGGNTEAFF.